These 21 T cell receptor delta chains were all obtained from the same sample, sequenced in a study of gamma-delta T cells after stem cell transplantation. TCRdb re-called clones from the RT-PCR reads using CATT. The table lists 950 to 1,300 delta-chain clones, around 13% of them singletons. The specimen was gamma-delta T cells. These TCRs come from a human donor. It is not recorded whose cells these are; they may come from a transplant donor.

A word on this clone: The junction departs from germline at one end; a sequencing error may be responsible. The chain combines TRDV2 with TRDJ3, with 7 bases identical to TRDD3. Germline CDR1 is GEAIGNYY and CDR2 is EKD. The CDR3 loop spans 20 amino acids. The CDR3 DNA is TGTGCCTGTGGCACCGGTCCCTGGGGGTTGATCTCCTGTGACACCCGCCCGATGTTTTTC. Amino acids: CACGTGPWGLISCDTRPMFF.

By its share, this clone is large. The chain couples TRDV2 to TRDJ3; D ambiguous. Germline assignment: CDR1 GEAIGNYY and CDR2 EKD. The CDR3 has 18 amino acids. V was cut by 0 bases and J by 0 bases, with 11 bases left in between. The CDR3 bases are TGTGCCTGTGACACCGGTGGGCCATTCTCCTGGGACACCCGACAGATGTTTTTC. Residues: CACDTGGPFSWDTRQMFF.

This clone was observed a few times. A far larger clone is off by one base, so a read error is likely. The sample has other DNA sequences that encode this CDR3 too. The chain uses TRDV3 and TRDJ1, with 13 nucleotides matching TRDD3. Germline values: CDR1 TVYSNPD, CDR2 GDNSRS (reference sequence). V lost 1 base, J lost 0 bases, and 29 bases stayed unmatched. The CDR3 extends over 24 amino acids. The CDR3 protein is CAFNRKPPLRGLGDTRGNTDKLIF. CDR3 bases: TGTGCCTTTAATCGGAAACCCCCATTACGGGGACTGGGGGATACGCGGGGGAACACCGATAAACTCATCTTT. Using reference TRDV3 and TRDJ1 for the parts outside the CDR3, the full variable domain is CDKVTQSSPDQTVASGSEVVLLCTYDTVYSNPDLFWYRIRPDYSFQFVFYGDNSRSEGADFTQGRFSVKHILTQKAFHLVISPVRTEDSATYYCAFNRKPPLRGLGDTRGNTDKLIFGKGTRVTVEP.

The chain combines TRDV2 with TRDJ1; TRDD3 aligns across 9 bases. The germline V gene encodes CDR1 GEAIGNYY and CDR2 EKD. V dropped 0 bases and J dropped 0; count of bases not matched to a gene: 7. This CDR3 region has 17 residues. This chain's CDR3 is CACDTAEGDTYTDKLIF. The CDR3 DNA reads TGTGCCTGTGACACCGCCGAGGGGGATACCTACACCGATAAACTCATCTTT.

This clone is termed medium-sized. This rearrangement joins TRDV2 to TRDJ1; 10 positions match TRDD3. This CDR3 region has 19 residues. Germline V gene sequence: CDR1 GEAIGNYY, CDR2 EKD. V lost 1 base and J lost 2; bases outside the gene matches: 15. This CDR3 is CACDTLNTWLGDTTDKLIF. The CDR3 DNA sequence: TGTGCCTGTGACACGTTAAATACGTGGTTGGGGGATACAACCGATAAACTCATCTTT.

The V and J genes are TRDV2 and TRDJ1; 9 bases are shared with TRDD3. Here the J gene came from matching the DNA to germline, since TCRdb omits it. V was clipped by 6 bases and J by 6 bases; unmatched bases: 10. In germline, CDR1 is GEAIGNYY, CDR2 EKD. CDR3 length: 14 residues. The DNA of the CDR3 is TGTGCCTGTTCCGCACTGGGGGACTCGCATAAACTCATCTTT. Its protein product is CACSALGDSHKLIF.

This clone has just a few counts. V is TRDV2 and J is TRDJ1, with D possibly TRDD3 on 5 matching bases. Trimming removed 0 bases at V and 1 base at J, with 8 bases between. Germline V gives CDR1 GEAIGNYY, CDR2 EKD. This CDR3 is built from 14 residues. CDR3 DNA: TGTGCCTGTGACACCGTAGGGGGCACCGATAAACTCATCTTT. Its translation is CACDTVGGTDKLIF.

CDR3 region: CACDTVDNLGDTIIDKLIF. The DNA for the CDR3 is TGTGCCTGTGACACCGTTGATAATCTGGGGGATACAATCATCGATAAACTCATCTTT. This rearrangement joins TRDV2 to TRDJ1; 11 bases line up with TRDD3. The germline CDR1 and CDR2 sequences are GEAIGNYY and EKD. This CDR3 region has 19 residues. With 0 bases clipped from V and 4 bases from J, the junction kept 15 bases outside the gene matches.

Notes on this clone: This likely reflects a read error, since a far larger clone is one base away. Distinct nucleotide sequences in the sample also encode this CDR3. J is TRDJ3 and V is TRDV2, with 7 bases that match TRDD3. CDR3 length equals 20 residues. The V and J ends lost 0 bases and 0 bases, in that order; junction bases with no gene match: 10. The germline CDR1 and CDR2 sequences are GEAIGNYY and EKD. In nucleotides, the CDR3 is TGTGCCTGTGACACCGGCCCCTGGGGGTTGAGCTCCTGGGACACCCGACAGATGTTTTTC. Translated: CACDTGPWGLSSWDTRQMFF.

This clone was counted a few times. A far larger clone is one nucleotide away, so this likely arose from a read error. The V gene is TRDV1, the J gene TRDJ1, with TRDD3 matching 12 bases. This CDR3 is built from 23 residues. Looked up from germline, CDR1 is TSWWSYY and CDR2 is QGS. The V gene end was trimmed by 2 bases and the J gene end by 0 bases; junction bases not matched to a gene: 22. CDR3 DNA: TGTGCTCTTGGGGAATCAGTTGTCCTACGGACTGCTGGGGGATACGGGAACACCGATAAACTCATCTTT. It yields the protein CALGESVVLRTAGGYGNTDKLIF.

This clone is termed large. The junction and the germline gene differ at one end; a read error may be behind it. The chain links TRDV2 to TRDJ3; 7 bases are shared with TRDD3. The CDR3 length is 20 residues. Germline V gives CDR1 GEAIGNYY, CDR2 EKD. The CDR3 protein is CACDTGPWGLISCDTRQMFF. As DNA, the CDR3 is TGTGCCTGTGACACCGGTCCCTGGGGGTTGATCTCCTGTGACACCCGCCAGATGTTTTTC.

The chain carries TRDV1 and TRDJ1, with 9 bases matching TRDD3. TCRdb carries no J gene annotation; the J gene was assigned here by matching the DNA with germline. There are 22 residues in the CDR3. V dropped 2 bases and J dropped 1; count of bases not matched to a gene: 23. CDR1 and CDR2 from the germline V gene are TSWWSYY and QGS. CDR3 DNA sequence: TGTGCTCTTGGGGAATTGGGGGGCTCAACACGGGCCTGGGGATACGGCACCGATAAACTCATCTTT. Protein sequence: CALGELGGSTRAWGYGTDKLIF.

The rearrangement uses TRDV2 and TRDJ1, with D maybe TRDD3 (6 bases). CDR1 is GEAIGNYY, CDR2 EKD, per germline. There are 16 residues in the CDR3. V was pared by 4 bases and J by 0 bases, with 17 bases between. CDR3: CACDLLGGLYTDKLIF. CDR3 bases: TGTGCCTGTGATTTGTTGGGGGGTCTGTACACCGATAAACTCATCTTT.

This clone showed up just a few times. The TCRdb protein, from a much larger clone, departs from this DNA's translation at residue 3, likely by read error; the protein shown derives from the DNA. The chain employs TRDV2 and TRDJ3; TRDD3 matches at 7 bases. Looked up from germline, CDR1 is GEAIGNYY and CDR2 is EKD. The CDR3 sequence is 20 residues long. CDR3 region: CARDTGPWGLSSWDTRQMFF. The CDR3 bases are TGTGCCCGTGACACCGGTCCCTGGGGGTTGAGCTCCTGGGACACCCGACAGATGTTTTTC.

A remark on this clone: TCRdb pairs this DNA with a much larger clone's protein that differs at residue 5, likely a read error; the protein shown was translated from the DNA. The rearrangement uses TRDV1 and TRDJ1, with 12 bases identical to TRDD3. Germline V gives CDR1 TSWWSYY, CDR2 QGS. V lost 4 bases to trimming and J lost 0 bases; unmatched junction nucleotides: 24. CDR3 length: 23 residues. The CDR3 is CALGGLVVLRTAGGYGNTDKLIF. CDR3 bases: TGTGCTCTTGGGGGATTAGTTGTCCTACGGACTGCTGGGGGATACGGGAACACCGATAAACTCATCTTT.

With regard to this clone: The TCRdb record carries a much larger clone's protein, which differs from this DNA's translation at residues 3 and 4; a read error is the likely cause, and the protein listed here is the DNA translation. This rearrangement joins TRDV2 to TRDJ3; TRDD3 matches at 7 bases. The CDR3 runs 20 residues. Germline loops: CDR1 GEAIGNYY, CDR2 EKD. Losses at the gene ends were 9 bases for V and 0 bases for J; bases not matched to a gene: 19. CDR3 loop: CARGTGPWGLSSWDTRQMFF. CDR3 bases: TGTGCCCGTGGCACCGGTCCCTGGGGGTTGAGCTCCTGGGACACCCGACAGATGTTTTTC.

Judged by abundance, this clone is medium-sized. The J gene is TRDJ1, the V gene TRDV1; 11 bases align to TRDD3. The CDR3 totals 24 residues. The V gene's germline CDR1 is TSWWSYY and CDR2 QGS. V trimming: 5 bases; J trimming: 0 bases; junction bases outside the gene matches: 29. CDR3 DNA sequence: TGTGCTCTTGGGTCACCCAAACGCCTCCAACCCTGGGGGATACTCCCTCCGTACACCGATAAACTCATCTTT. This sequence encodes CALGSPKRLQPWGILPPYTDKLIF.

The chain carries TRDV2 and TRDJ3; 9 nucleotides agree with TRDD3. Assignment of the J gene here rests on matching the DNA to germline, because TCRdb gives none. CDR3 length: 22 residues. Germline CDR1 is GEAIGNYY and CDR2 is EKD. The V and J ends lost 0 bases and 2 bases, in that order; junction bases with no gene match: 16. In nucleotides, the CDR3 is TGTGCCTGTGACACCGGGGACTTACGGGGGGATACTGTCCCCTGGGACACCCGACAGATGTTTTTC. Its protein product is CACDTGDLRGDTVPWDTRQMFF.

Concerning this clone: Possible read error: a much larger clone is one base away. CDR3 bases: TGTGCCTGTGACACGCTGGGGGATCCCAAGAGCGATAAACTCATCTTT. Its translation: CACDTLGDPKSDKLIF. This chain connects TRDV2 to TRDJ1, with 9 bases fitting TRDD3. No J segment appears in TCRdb, so it was assigned here by matching the sequence to germline. With V trimmed by 1 base and J by 4 bases, 9 bases remained unmatched. The CDR3 has 16 amino acids. CDR1 is GEAIGNYY, CDR2 EKD, per germline.

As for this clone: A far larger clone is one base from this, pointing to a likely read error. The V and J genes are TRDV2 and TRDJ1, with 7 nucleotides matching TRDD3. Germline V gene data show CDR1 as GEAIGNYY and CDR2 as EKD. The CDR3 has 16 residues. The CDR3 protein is CARDPVLGKPTDKLIF. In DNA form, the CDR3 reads TGTGCCCGTGACCCAGTACTGGGGAAGCCGACCGATAAACTCATCTTT.

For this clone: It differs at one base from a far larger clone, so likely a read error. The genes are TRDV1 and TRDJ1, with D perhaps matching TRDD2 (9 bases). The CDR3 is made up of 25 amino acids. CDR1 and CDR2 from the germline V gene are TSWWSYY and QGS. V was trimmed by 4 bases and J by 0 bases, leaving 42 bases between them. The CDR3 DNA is TGTGCTCTTGGGGCCCACCTTCCTACGGCGAAAACATTACTGGGGGCCCGGGCAGACACCGATAAACTCATCTTT. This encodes CALGAHLPTAKTLLGARADTDKLIF.